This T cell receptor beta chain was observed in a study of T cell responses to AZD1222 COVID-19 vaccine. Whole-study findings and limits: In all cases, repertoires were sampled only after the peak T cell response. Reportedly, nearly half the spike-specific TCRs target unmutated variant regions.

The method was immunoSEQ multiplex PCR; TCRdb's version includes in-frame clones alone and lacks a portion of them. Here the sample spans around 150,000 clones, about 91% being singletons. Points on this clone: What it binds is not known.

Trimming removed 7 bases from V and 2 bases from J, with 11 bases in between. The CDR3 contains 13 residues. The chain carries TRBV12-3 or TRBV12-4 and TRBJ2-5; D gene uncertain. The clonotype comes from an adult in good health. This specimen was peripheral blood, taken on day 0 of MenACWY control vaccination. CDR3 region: CASTGQSQETQYF. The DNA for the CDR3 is TGTGCCAGCACCGGCCAGAGTCAAGAGACCCAGTACTTC.